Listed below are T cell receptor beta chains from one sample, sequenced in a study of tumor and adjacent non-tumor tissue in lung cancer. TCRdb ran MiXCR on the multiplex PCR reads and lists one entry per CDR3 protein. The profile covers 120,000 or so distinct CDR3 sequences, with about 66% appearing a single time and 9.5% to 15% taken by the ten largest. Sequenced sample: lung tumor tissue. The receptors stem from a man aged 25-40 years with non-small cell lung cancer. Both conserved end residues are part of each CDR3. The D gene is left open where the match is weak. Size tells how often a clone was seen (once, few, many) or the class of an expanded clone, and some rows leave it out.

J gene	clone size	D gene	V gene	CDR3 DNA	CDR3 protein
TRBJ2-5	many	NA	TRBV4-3	TGCGCCAGCAGCCAAGATCTGCCAGGGGCCATCCAAGAGACCCAGTACTTC	CASSQDLPGAIQETQYF
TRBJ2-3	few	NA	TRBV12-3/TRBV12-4	TGTGCCAGCAGTCCCCAGGAGGGGGGCACAGATACGCAGTATTTT	CASSPQEGGTDTQYF
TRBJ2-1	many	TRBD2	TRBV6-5	TGTGCCAGCAGTTACCTAGCGGGAGGTCGGAATGAGCAGTTCTTC	CASSYLAGGRNEQFF
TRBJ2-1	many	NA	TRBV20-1	TGCAGTGTCGAGGTGAGCGGAGTTTACAATGAGCAGTTCTTC	CSVEVSGVYNEQFF
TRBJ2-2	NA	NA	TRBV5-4	TGTGCCAGCAGCCCCACCGGGACACGCAACACCGGGGAGCTGTTTTTT	CASSPTGTRNTGELFF
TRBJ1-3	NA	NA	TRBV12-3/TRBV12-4	TGTGCCGGCAGTTTACCCTGGACATCTACCTCTGGAAACACCATATATTTT	CAGSLPWTSTSGNTIYF
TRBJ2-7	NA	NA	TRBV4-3	TGCGCCAGCAGCCAAGATGTGTCCTCGTACCAGTACGAGCAGTACTTC	CASSQDVSSYQYEQYF
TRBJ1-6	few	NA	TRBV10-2	TGCGCCAGCGGTGAGCAGGGAAATTCACTTCTCCACTTT	CASGEQGNSLLHF
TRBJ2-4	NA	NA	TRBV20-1	TGCAGTGCCCCAGCTACGTCCGGCGCTCCGTCAGACATTAAGTACTTC	CSAPATSGAPSDIKYF
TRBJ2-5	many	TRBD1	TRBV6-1	TGTGCCAGCAGTTCCACCGGGACAGGGAAGAGACCCCAGTACTTC	CASSSTGTGKRPQYF
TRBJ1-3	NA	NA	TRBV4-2	TGTGCCAGCAGCCAAGAGGTACGGTCGTCCTCTGGAAACACCATATATTTT	CASSQEVRSSSGNTIYF
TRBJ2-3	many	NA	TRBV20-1	TGCAGTGCAGCGGACAGCACAGATACGCAGTATTTT	CSAADSTDTQYF
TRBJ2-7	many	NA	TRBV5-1	TGCGCCAGCAGCTCCTCAGGGTACGAGCAGTACTTC	CASSSSGYEQYF
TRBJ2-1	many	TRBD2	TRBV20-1	TGCAGTGCTAGGCTAGCGGACAATGAGCAGTTCTTC	CSARLADNEQFF
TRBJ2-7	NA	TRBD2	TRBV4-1	TGCGCCAGCAGCCAAGATATAGCGGGAGTCTCCTACGAGCAGTACTTC	CASSQDIAGVSYEQYF
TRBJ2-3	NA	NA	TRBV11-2	TGTGCCAGCAGCTCAGAAATAGCCAGAGATACGCAGTATTTT	CASSSEIARDTQYF
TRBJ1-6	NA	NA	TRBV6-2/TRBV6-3	TGTGCCTGCAGTTCAGGGAACGCTGGTCATTCACCCCTCCACTTT	CACSSGNAGHSPLHF
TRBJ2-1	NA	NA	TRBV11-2	TGTGCCAGCAGCCCCGCTAGTGGGAGTGGTGGTGAGCAGTTCTTC	CASSPASGSGGEQFF
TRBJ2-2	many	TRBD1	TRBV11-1	TGTGCCAGCAGCTTGGAGGGGACAGGGGGAAAGACCGGGGAGCTGTTTTTT	CASSLEGTGGKTGELFF
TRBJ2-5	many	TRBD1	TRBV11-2	TGTGCCAGCAGCTGGACAGGGGAGACCCAGTACTTC	CASSWTGETQYF
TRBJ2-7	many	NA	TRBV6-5	TGTGCCAGCAGAGAGTTTATGGGTGGAGTCTACGAGCAGTACTTC	CASREFMGGVYEQYF
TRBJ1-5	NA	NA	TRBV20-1	TGCAGTGCTAGAGGGGGGGGAAGATTTCAGCCCCAGCATTTT	CSARGGGRFQPQHF
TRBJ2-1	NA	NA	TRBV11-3	TGTGCCAGCAGCCAGGGCGGGGATCTAGCAGGGCGCGAGCAGTGCTTC	CASSQGGDLAGREQCF
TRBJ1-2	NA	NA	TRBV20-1	TGCAGTGTTAGAGATAGGACCCTTGGGAGATACACCTTC	CSVRDRTLGRYTF
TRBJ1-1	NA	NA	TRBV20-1	TGCAGTGCTCCCCTTTTCACTGAGGCTTTATTT	CSAPLFTEALF
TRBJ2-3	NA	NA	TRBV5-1	TGCGCCAGCAGCTTAGGGGGTGGGGAGTACACAGATACGCAGTATTTT	CASSLGGGEYTDTQYF
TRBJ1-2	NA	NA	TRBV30	TGTGCCAGGAGTGTACCCGGGGGGGGCTACACCTTC	CARSVPGGGYTF
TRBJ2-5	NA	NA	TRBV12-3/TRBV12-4	TGTGCCATCAGTATATTAACTTTCCAAGAGACCCAGTACTTC	CAISILTFQETQYF
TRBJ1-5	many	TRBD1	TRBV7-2	TGTGCCAGCAGCCCACTCCCGACAGGGAGCGGTCAGCCCCAGCATTTT	CASSPLPTGSGQPQHF
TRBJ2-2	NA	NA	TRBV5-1	TGCGCCAGCAGCTTGACTGGGGTGAACGTCAACACCGGGGAGCTGTTTTTT	CASSLTGVNVNTGELFF
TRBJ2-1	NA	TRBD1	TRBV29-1	TGCAGCGTCGACAGGGGGAACGTGGAGAATGAGCAGTTCTTC	CSVDRGNVENEQFF
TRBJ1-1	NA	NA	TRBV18	TGTGCCAGCTCACCCTTGGGGACGGTGAACACTGAAGCTTTCTTT	CASSPLGTVNTEAFF
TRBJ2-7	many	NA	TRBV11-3	TGTGCCAGCAGCTGGCGGGTGGGCTACGAGCAGTACTTC	CASSWRVGYEQYF
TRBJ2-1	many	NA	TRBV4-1	TGCGCCAGCAGCCAAACCCCTAGCGCCGATGAGCAGTTCTTC	CASSQTPSADEQFF
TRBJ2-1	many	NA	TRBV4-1	TGCGCCAGCAAGAGGAATGAGCAGTTCTTC	CASKRNEQFF
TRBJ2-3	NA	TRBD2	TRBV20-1	TGTAGTGTTAGAGATCTTTTTCTAGCGGTTAGCACAGATACGCAGTATTTT	CSVRDLFLAVSTDTQYF
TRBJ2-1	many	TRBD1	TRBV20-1	TGCAGTGCTAGTTTCCCCAAGGACAGGGGCGCTGAGCAGTTCTTC	CSASFPKDRGAEQFF
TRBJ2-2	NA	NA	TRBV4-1	TGCGCCAGCAGCCAACAAACGCTACGGAGCGGCGTCAACACCGGGGAGCTGTTTTTT	CASSQQTLRSGVNTGELFF
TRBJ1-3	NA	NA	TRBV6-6	TGTACCAGCAGAGGTCCCGAAAACACCATATATTTT	CTSRGPENTIYF
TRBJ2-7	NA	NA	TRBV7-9	TGTGCCAGCAGCGTATCGGGGCGCAACGAGCAGTACTTC	CASSVSGRNEQYF
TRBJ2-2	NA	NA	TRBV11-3	TGTGCCAGCAACTGGGCCTCCGGTGAGCTGTTTTTT	CASNWASGELFF
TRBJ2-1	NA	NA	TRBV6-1	TGTGTCAGCAGTAAAGGCCCGGGAAGCTTC	CVSSKGPGSF
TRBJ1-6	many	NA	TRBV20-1	TGCAGTGCTAGGATGACTCACCCATTAGGCTATAATTCACCCCTCCACTTT	CSARMTHPLGYNSPLHF
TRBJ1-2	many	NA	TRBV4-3	TGCGCCAGCAGCCAAGGTCCGGACGTCAGCTATGGCTACACCTTC	CASSQGPDVSYGYTF
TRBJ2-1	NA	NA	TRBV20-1	TGCAGTACTAGAATCCCCCGACAAGCCTACAAAGAGCAGTTCTTC	CSTRIPRQAYKEQFF
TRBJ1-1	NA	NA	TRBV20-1	TGCAGTGCCGGGGGCAGAGAGGACACTGAAGCTTTCTTT	CSAGGREDTEAFF
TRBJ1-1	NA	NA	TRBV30	TGTGCCTGGGGCCCCGACATTTTCACTGAAGCTTTCTTT	CAWGPDIFTEAFF
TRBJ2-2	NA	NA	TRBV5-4	NA	CASSFGGGNTGELYF
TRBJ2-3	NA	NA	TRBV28	TGTGGCAGCAGTGCCCTAGCGTCCACGGATACGCAGTATTTT	CGSSALASTDTQYF
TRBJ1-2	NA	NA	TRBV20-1	TGCAGTGCTGTGATCCATAACTATGGCTACACCTTC	CSAVIHNYGYTF